What follows describes a single T cell receptor beta chain. Its antigen is unidentified. Libraries were prepared by immunoSEQ multiplex PCR; TCRdb keeps only in-frame clonotypes and omits some of them. The sample gives tens of thousands of clones, about 82% of which show up once; 21% is in the top ten. This specimen belongs to a study of lymphopenia after photon versus proton radiotherapy. The study, taken as a whole, reports: Under photons, naive T cells and diversity fell while effector/memory populations rose. After the lymphocyte nadir, photon-treated repertoires showed oligoclonal expansion, especially of CD8+ Temra cells. Larger post-nadir TCR diversity loss correlated inversely with survival in deceased patients. Survival link was tested only in deceased patients; proton benefit remains a possibility.

The source is a woman aged 65 to 85 with pancreatic cancer. This material consisted of peripheral blood, taken from a patient treated with proton-based radiotherapy.

This chain's CDR3 is CASSLGQGRAIEAFF. The CDR3 coding sequence is TGTGCCAGCAGCCTCGGACAGGGGAGGGCTATAGAAGCTTTCTTT. The chain links TRBV7-6 to TRBJ1-1; 9 nucleotides align to TRBD1. The V and J ends lost 5 bases and 8 bases, in that order; junction bases with no gene match: 12. Germline assignment: CDR1 SGHVS and CDR2 FNYEAQ. The length of the CDR3 is 15 residues.